This TCR beta chain was recorded in a study of glioma-infiltrating T cells. This CDR3 contains 13 residues. Trimming removed 5 bases at V and 0 bases at J, with 7 bases between. Germline assignment: CDR1 MNHEY and CDR2 SMNVEV (reference sequence). The iRepertoire nested amplicon-rescue multiplex PCR amplified TCR alpha and beta CDR3s from RNA. TCRdb passed the multiplex PCR reads through MiXCR, listing each CDR3 protein once. This sample has 90,000 to 110,000 distinct CDR3 sequences, with 25% found just once. This clonotype was seen ten or more times. As yet, its antigen is unknown. Study results and limitations: Tissue and blood shared very few CDR3 sequences. Tissue-blood divergence was below expectation in non-neoplastic patients, above in gliomas.

The sequence came from a human donor with low-grade glioma or glioblastoma, undergoing nonglioma brain surgery, or in good health (not recorded which). Input material: glioma tissue, nonneoplastic brain tissue, or PBMCs (not recorded which). The chain carries TRBV27 and TRBJ1-1; D is possibly TRBD1 (5 bases). The CDR3 DNA reads TGTGCCAGCAGTGGGGGACTGAACACTGAAGCTTTCTTT. It specifies CASSGGLNTEAFF.